This T cell receptor (beta chain) was recovered during a study of shared clonotypes between healthy human individuals. Study details: Donors had three CD4 naive, three CD4 memory, two CD8 naive and one CD8 memory plate apiece. Notes on the study in general: Measured sharing among donors was expected to vary with sequencing depth.

For this clone: Its antigen is not known.

The study drew its donors from healthy HIV-negative adults without recent acute infections or vaccinations. Among the donors, all were Caucasian adults who lived in Nashville, Tennessee. Assay used: immunoSEQ multiplex PCR; TCRdb lists only in-frame clones, some missing. The table includes roughly 410,000 clones, around 96% detected once. With 5 bases removed from V and 8 bases from J, the gap between germline ends came to 15 bases. CDR1 is SGHAT and CDR2 is FQNNGV in the germline V gene. CDR3 size: 13 residues. Sequencing was carried out using memory CD8+ T cells sorted from blood. Subset denoted: CD45RO+ cells pooled with CCR7-negative TemRA cells. The source is a man under 40 in good health. The gene calls are TRBV11-2 and TRBJ1-2, with D unresolved. CDR3 loop: CASSLRIVGGYTF. The CDR3 nucleotides read TGTGCCAGCAGCCTAAGGATCGTGGGGGGCTACACCTTC.